The 2 T cell receptor beta chains given below trace back to one sample, sequenced in a study of cytomegalovirus exposure and HLA in healthy donors. Amplification used 60 Vbeta primers and 13 Jbeta primers. Clones were sequenced by immunoSEQ multiplex PCR, and TCRdb holds only the in-frame ones, with some missing. The table records some 180,000 clones, approximately 80% of them present only once. Sequencing was performed on PBMCs. The source is a girl between 5 and 17 years old in good health and CMV-seropositive.

CDR3 residues: CASALTSGSDYEQYF. The CDR3 region has the DNA TGTGCCAGCGCCTTAACTAGCGGGAGCGACTACGAGCAGTACTTC. The chain is built from TRBV27 and TRBJ2-7, with 11 bases identical to TRBD2. Germline assignment: CDR1 MNHEY and CDR2 SMNVEV (reference sequence). The CDR3 is 15 amino acids. V shed 8 bases, J shed 3 bases, and the junction held 9 bases outside the gene matches.

The chain recombines TRBV5-1 with TRBJ1-4; no clear D. Germline-derived CDR1 and CDR2 are SGHRS and YFSETQ. CDR3 size: 14 residues. V dropped 4 bases and J dropped 7 bases, with 14 bases sitting between them. CDR3 DNA sequence: TGCGCCAGCAGCGCGGAGAGAAATGTTGAAAAACTGTTTTTT. Amino acids: CASSAERNVEKLFF.